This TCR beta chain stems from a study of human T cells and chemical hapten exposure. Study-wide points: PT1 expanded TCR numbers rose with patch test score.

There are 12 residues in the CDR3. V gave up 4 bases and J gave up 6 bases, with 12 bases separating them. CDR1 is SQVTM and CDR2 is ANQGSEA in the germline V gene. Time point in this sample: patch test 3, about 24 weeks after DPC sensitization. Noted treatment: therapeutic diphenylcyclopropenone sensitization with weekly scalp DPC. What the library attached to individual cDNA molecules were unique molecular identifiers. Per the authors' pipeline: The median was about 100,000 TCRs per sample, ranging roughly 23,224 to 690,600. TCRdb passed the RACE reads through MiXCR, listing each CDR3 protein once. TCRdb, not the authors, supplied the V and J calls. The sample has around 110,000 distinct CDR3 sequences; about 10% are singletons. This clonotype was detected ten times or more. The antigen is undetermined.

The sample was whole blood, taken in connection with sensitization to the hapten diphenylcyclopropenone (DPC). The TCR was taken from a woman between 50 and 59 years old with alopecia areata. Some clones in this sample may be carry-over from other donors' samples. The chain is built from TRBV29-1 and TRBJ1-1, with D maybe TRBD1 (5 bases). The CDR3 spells CSVVGQGSEAFF. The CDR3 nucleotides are TGCAGCGTTGTCGGGCAGGGCTCTGAAGCTTTCTTT. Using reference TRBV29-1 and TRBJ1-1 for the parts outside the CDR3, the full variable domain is SAVISQKPSRDICQRGTSLTIQCQVDSQVTMMFWYRQQPGQSLTLIATANQGSEATYESGFVIDKFPISRPNLTFSTLTVSNMSPEDSSIYLCSVVGQGSEAFFGQGTRLTVV.